The 27 T cell receptor beta chains below come from one sample, sequenced in a study of T cell repertoires in cytomegalovirus infection. One entry per CDR3 protein results from TCRdb running MiXCR on the reads. The sample shows hundreds of thousands of distinct CDR3 sequences, over 20% of them seen only once. Sequencing used CD8+ T cells from PBMCs. The receptors originated from a human donor in good health (CMV status not recorded). Some clones in this sample may be carry-over from other donors' samples.

This clonotype was picked up one time. Just one base apart from a much larger clone, this may be a read error. The chain combines TRBV7-2 with TRBJ1-1, with a possible D match to TRBD1 (6 bases). The CDR3 is made up of 11 amino acids. Germline V CDR1 and CDR2: SGHTA, FQGNSA. Between the trimmed V and J ends, which lost 3 bases and 8 bases, there was a span of 7 bases. The CDR3 sequence is CTSSLTGEAFF. DNA of the CDR3: TGTACCAGCAGCTTGACAGGAGAAGCTTTCTTT.

V is TRBV2 and J is TRBJ2-1; tentative D call: TRBD2 (7 bases). This CDR3 comprises 16 residues. The V and J ends lost 3 bases and 7 bases respectively, with 19 bases between them. In germline, CDR1 is SNHLY, CDR2 FYNNEI. DNA of the CDR3: TGTGCCAGCAGTGAGGGGGGTTTAGGGGGGGCGAATGAGCAGTTCTTC. As protein: CASSEGGLGGANEQFF. Filled out from reference TRBV2 and TRBJ2-1, the complete variable domain reads EPEVTQTPSHQVTQMGQEVILRCVPISNHLYFYWYRQILGQKVEFLVSFYNNEISEKSEIFDDQFSVERPDGSNFTLKIRSTKLEDSAMYFCASSEGGLGGANEQFFGPGTRLTVL.

This clonotype was seen only a few times. This chain links TRBV12-3 or TRBV12-4 with TRBJ1-6; the D gene is possibly TRBD1 (5 bases). V shed 5 bases and J shed 14 bases, with 19 bases lying between them. The CDR3 has 14 amino acids. For the CDR3, the DNA is TGTGCCAGCAGTCACCGGGACGGGGCGAATACCCTCCACTTT. Translation: CASSHRDGANTLHF.

In its sample, this clonotype was seen many times. This chain connects TRBV7-9 to TRBJ2-2, with a weak D call TRBD2 (6 bases). Germline assignment: CDR1 SEHNR and CDR2 FQNEAQ (reference sequence). Trimming took off 2 bases at V and 9 bases at J, with 13 bases between the two ends. The CDR3 has 14 amino acids. CDR3 in amino acids: CASSLSPRERELFF. The CDR3 nucleotides read TGTGCCAGCAGCTTATCTCCCCGGGAGAGGGAGCTGTTTTTT.

This clonotype was seen more than once but under ten times. V usage is TRBV20-1 and J usage is TRBJ1-1, with a possible D match to TRBD1 (5 bases). The CDR3 totals 11 residues. Germline-derived CDR1 and CDR2 are DFQATT and SNEGSKA (reference sequence). V shed 5 bases and J shed 7 bases, with 11 bases lying between them. The CDR3 region has the DNA TGCAGTGCTCAGCTGACAGTTGAAGCTTTCTTT. Protein product: CSAQLTVEAFF.

The chain links TRBV7-9 to TRBJ1-1, with D maybe TRBD1 (5 bases). V shed 1 base and J shed 10 bases, with 19 bases lying between them. CDR1 is SEHNR and CDR2 is FQNEAQ in the germline V gene (reference sequence). The CDR3 is 15 amino acids. The CDR3 region is CASSLEGSPRYGAFF. CDR3 nucleotides: TGTGCCAGCAGCTTAGAGGGGTCTCCTCGGTACGGAGCTTTCTTT.

There are many counts of this clonotype. The gene calls are TRBV7-2 and TRBJ2-1, with TRBD2 matching over 7 bases. CDR1 is SGHTA, CDR2 FQGNSA, per germline. Losses at the gene ends were 6 bases for V and 8 bases for J; bases not matched to a gene: 16. The CDR3 is 16 residues long. CDR3 sequence reads: CASRRDPGGLIDEQFF. Here the CDR3 DNA reads TGTGCCAGCAGGAGGGACCCGGGGGGTCTAATCGATGAGCAGTTCTTC.

This clonotype was recorded a few times. The chain recombines TRBV29-1 with TRBJ2-7, with D possibly matching TRBD2 (7 bases). V lost 2 bases to trimming and J lost 9 bases, with 11 bases between them. Germline V gene sequence: CDR1 SQVTM, CDR2 ANQGSEA. CDR3 length: 11 amino acids. The CDR3 sequence: CSVERGGGQYF. CDR3 bases: TGCAGCGTTGAAAGGGGAGGGGGGCAGTACTTC.

V and J are TRBV29-1 and TRBJ2-5; 14 nucleotides match TRBD2. CDR1 SQVTM and CDR2 ANQGSEA come from the germline V gene. The CDR3 has 17 amino acids. V lost 6 bases, J lost 2 bases, and 11 bases stayed unmatched. The CDR3 region has the DNA TGCAGCGTCGACGGGACTAGCGGGGGAATAACTCAAGAGACCCAGTACTTC. Encoded protein: CSVDGTSGGITQETQYF. The full variable domain, its missing parts supplied by reference TRBV29-1 and TRBJ2-5, is SAVISQKPSRDICQRGTSLTIQCQVDSQVTMMFWYRQQPGQSLTLIATANQGSEATYESGFVIDKFPISRPNLTFSTLTVSNMSPEDSSIYLCSVDGTSGGITQETQYFGPGTRLLVL.

This clonotype is medium-sized within its sample. The chain couples TRBV20-1 to TRBJ2-7; 10 positions agree with TRBD1. Trimming removed 3 bases from V and 0 bases from J; junction bases left unmatched: 11. The CDR3 covers 17 residues. Germline V gives CDR1 DFQATT, CDR2 SNEGSKA (reference sequence). The CDR3 DNA sequence: TGCAGTGCTAGCCCGGACACCGGGACAGGGGCCTCCTACGAGCAGTACTTC. Its protein is CSASPDTGTGASYEQYF.

The chain links TRBV28 to TRBJ1-5, with D tentatively TRBD1 (5 bases). Germline loops: CDR1 MDHEN, CDR2 SYDVKM. The CDR3 totals 13 residues. V was cut by 6 bases and J by 8 bases, with 14 bases left in between. In nucleotides, the CDR3 is TGTGCCAGCAGGCCCCCGTTGACAGAGCCCCAGCATTTT. Protein sequence: CASRPPLTEPQHF.

This clonotype was counted many times. The chain employs TRBV28 and TRBJ1-4, with no clear D. CDR3 size: 13 residues. Trimming took 7 bases from V and 5 from J, leaving 11 bases between them. Germline loops: CDR1 MDHEN, CDR2 SYDVKM. The CDR3 nucleotides are TGTGCCAGCATCGAGGCGGGGAATGAAAAACTGTTTTTT. It yields the protein CASIEAGNEKLFF.

V is TRBV30 and J is TRBJ2-6; no firm D call. This CDR3 spans 14 amino acids. The V end lost 2 bases, the J end lost 3 bases, and 8 bases lay between the germline ends. The germline V gene encodes CDR1 GTSNPN and CDR2 SVGIG (reference sequence). This chain's CDR3 is CAWSLGFGANVLTF. CDR3 in DNA: TGTGCCTGGAGTCTGGGTTTTGGGGCCAACGTCCTGACTTTC.

The chain uses TRBV11-2 and TRBJ2-1, with 10 bases identical to TRBD2. After removal of 7 bases from V and 7 bases from J, the junction contained 7 bases not matched to a gene. The CDR3 is made up of 14 amino acids. Looked up from germline, CDR1 is SGHAT and CDR2 is FQNNGV. As DNA, the CDR3 is TGTGCCAGCACTCCTCCTAGCGGGGGTAATGAGCAGTTCTTC. Translation gives CASTPPSGGNEQFF.

The chain joins TRBV5-6 to TRBJ2-1; D might be TRBD1 or TRBD2, each matching 6 bases. V gave up 4 bases and J gave up 3 bases, with 14 bases separating them. CDR1 SGHDT and CDR2 YYEEEE come from the germline V gene. CDR3 size: 15 residues. The CDR3 is CASSGRDTFYNEQFF. The CDR3 region has the DNA TGTGCCAGCAGCGGGCGGGACACCTTCTACAATGAGCAGTTCTTC.

This clonotype was recorded at least ten times. The chain uses TRBV7-8 and TRBJ2-7; 8 positions agree with TRBD1. Trimming took 6 bases from V and 6 from J; bases not matched to a gene: 13. The length of the CDR3 is 15 residues. Germline loops: CDR1 SGHVS, CDR2 FQNEAQ. The CDR3 sequence: CASRKRQGPIGEQYF. The CDR3 nucleotides are TGTGCCAGCAGAAAACGACAGGGGCCAATCGGCGAGCAGTACTTC.

The chain couples TRBV25-1 to TRBJ1-6; no firm D call. The CDR3 is 14 amino acids. The germline CDR1 and CDR2 sequences are MGHDK and SYGVNS. Trimming shortened V by 4 bases and J by 7 bases, and 11 bases separated the two germline ends. In DNA, the CDR3 is TGTGCCAGCAGTGCCAAAGCGATCAATTCACCCCTCCACTTT. Protein: CASSAKAINSPLHF. Full variable domain (rest looked up from reference TRBV25-1 and TRBJ1-6): EADIYQTPRYLVIGTGKKITLECSQTMGHDKMYWYQQDPGMELHLIHYSYGVNSTEKGDLSSESTVSRIRTEHFPLTLESARPSHTSQYLCASSAKAINSPLHFGNGTRLTVT.

The rearrangement uses TRBV5-6 and TRBJ2-1; 7 bases line up with TRBD1. J gave up 2 bases and V 3 bases, and 5 bases lay outside the gene matches. Germline V lookup: CDR1 SGHDT, CDR2 YYEEEE. CDR3 size: 15 residues. The CDR3 region has the DNA TGTGCCAGCAGCTGGGGTGACAGGGCCTACAATGAGCAGTTCTTC. Protein: CASSWGDRAYNEQFF.

This clonotype was picked up many times. The chain combines TRBV7-7 with TRBJ2-7; D is ambiguous. The CDR3 is 13 amino acids. Germline loops: CDR1 SSHAT, CDR2 FNYEAQ (reference sequence). V gave up 5 bases and J gave up 3 bases, with 11 bases separating them. CDR3 bases: TGTGCCAGCAGCCCTGGGTCTTTCTACGAGCAGTACTTC. Translation gives CASSPGSFYEQYF.

With regard to this clonotype: A read error may explain this, as a much larger clone is one base away. The V and J genes are TRBV7-8 and TRBJ2-3; D uncertain. Germline CDR1 is SGHVS and CDR2 is FQNEAQ. The CDR3 loop spans 12 amino acids. The CDR3 DNA reads TGTACCAGCAGCTCCGTAATTGGGACGCAGTATTTT. It is translated as CTSSSVIGTQYF. Full variable domain (outside the CDR3, taken from reference TRBV7-8 and TRBJ2-3): GAGVSQSPRYKVAKRGQDVALRCDPISGHVSLFWYQQALGQGPEFLTYFQNEAQLDKSGLPSDRFFAERPEGSVSTLKIQRTQQEDSAVYLCTSSSVIGTQYFGPGTRLTVL.

This clonotype was counted ten times or more. The chain couples TRBV7-4 to TRBJ1-1; D call uncertain. CDR1 and CDR2 (germline): SGHVT, SQSDAQ. The CDR3 runs 14 residues. V shed 2 bases and J shed 1 base, with 8 bases lying between them. The CDR3 nucleotides are TGTGCCAGCAGCTTATTTCACGAGAACACTGAAGCTTTCTTT. Translated, it gives CASSLFHENTEAFF.

CDR3 in amino acids: CASQMDLGNTIYF. CDR3 sequence (DNA): TGTGCCAGCCAGATGGACCTCGGAAACACCATATATTTT. The V and J genes are TRBV28 and TRBJ1-3; no definite D call. From germline, CDR1 is MDHEN and CDR2 SYDVKM. This CDR3 has 13 amino acids. V lost 8 bases and J 4 bases, leaving 12 bases between the germline ends.

This chain joins TRBV28 and TRBJ1-4, with unresolved D. Germline values: CDR1 MDHEN, CDR2 SYDVKM. V was pared by 5 bases and J by 7 bases, with 11 bases between. CDR3 length: 13 amino acids. The DNA of the CDR3 is TGTGCCAGCAGTCCACCCCTCGGTGAAAAACTGTTTTTT. This translates into CASSPPLGEKLFF.

This clonotype has more than one count but fewer than ten. This chain joins TRBV7-9 and TRBJ2-7; 8 nucleotides agree with TRBD2. The CDR3 consists of 14 residues. The junction had 8 bases not matched to a gene; V was cut back by 5 bases and J by 5 bases. CDR1 is SEHNR and CDR2 is FQNEAQ in the germline V gene (reference sequence). In DNA form, the CDR3 reads TGTGCCAGCAGCACTCGGGAGGGTAAGGACGAGCAGTACTTC. It codes for CASSTREGKDEQYF.

As concerns this clonotype: Sequence at one end of the junction differs from germline and may be a read error. This chain connects TRBV6-5 to TRBJ2-1; TRBD2 agrees at 10 bases. CDR1 is MNHEY, CDR2 SVGAGI, per germline. This CDR3 is built from 20 residues. DNA of the CDR3: TGTGCCAGCACCAACTCCCCTAGCGGGGGATTCTGGGGCTCCTACAATGTGCAGTTCTTC. It translates to CASTNSPSGGFWGSYNVQFF.

The gene calls are TRBV7-9 and TRBJ1-2; 9 bases are a match to TRBD1. Germline loops: CDR1 SEHNR, CDR2 FQNEAQ (reference sequence). The CDR3 is 16 amino acids. V lost 0 bases to trimming and J lost 6 bases; unmatched junction nucleotides: 8. CDR3 loop: CASSLAPLGQGDGYTF. Written as DNA, the CDR3 is TGTGCCAGCAGCTTAGCCCCATTGGGACAGGGAGATGGCTACACCTTC.

This clonotype was seen only a few times. V gene TRBV12-3 or TRBV12-4 combines with J gene TRBJ2-7, with D possibly called TRBD1 or TRBD2 (5 bases each). The CDR3 covers 17 residues. V dropped 3 bases and J dropped 5 bases, with 23 bases sitting between them. CDR3: CASSLRLRGRVENEQYF. The CDR3 DNA reads as TGTGCCAGCAGTTTGAGATTGAGGGGCAGGGTAGAAAACGAGCAGTACTTC.